This entry is about one T cell receptor beta chain. As yet, its antigen is unknown. The source of the sample is a study of OX40 agonist ivuxolimab in advanced cancers. Turning to the study itself: Partial responses occurred in Three dose-escalation patients, one with hepatocellular carcinoma and two with cutaneous melanoma. Study-level points and caveats: The mean number of expanded clones was higher in CD8+ T cells than in CD4+.

Germline CDR1 SGHTS, CDR2 YDEGEE. The ends were cut back, 2 bases at V and 0 bases at J, with 9 bases in the middle. This CDR3 contains 15 residues. Blood sampling was done at baseline, cycle 4 day 1, and cycle 7 day 1. Using immunoSEQ multiplex PCR, the repertoire was profiled, and TCRdb retains in-frame clones only, with some absent. There are around 72,000 clones in the sample; roughly four fifths occur only once, and approximately 0.4% lies in the top ten. This chain links TRBV5-8 with TRBJ1-5; D not resolved. This receptor was taken from an adult with an advanced solid tumor such as melanoma, head and neck, liver or kidney cancer. Here the sequenced sample was CD4+ or CD8+ T cells sorted from blood, taken in a trial of the OX40 agonist ivuxolimab. CDR3 DNA: TGTGCCAGCAGCTTCCAGGCCCATAGCAATCAGCCCCAGCATTTT. Translating gives CASSFQAHSNQPQHF.